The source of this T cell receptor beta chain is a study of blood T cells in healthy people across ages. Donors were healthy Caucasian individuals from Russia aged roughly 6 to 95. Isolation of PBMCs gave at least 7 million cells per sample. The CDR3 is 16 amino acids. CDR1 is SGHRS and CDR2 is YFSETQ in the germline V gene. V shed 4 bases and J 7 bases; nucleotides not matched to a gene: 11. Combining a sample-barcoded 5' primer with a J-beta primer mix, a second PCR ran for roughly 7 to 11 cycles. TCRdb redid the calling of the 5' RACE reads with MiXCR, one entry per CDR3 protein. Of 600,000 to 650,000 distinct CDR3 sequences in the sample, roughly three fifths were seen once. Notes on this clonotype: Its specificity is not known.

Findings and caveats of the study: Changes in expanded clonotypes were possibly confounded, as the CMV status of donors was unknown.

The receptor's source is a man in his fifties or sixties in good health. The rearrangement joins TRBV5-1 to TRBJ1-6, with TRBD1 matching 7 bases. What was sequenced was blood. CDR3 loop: CASSTQGPEKNSPLHF. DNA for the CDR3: TGCGCCAGCAGCACACAGGGGCCGGAGAAGAATTCACCCCTCCACTTT.